This entry lists 8 T cell receptor beta chains sequenced from one sample in a study of blood T cell repertoires in COVID-19. Some clones are missing from TCRdb's copy, which holds only in-frame ones; the method was immunoSEQ multiplex PCR. The sample holds some 300,000 clones; about 87% are singletons and the top ten take roughly 6%. Sequencing was carried out using peripheral blood. Receptor source: a woman in her fifties or sixties with COVID-19, enrolled during active disease.

About this clone: The sample contains more than one DNA sequence encoding this CDR3. The chain joins TRBV5-4 to TRBJ2-2; maybe TRBD1 (5 bases). CDR3 length: 15 residues. The germline V and J ends were trimmed by 0 bases and 2 bases, with 8 bases remaining between them. In germline, CDR1 is SGHNT, CDR2 YYREEE (reference sequence). The CDR3 here is CASSLGGANTGELFF. The CDR3 DNA follows: TGTGCCAGCAGCTTGGGTGGGGCTAACACCGGGGAGCTGTTTTTT.

V gene TRBV30 combines with J gene TRBJ1-1; possibly TRBD1 for D (5 bases). The CDR3 totals 10 residues. The V gene's germline CDR1 is GTSNPN and CDR2 SVGIG (reference sequence). Trimming took off 1 base at V and 10 bases at J, with 7 bases between the two ends. As DNA, the CDR3 is TGTGCCTGGAGTGCTACAGGAGCTTTCTTT. It codes for CAWSATGAFF. The entire variable domain, with the rest obtained from reference TRBV30 and TRBJ1-1, is as follows: SQTIHQWPATLVQPVGSPLSLECTVEGTSNPNLYWYRQAAGRGLQLLFYSVGIGQISSEVPQNLSASRPQDRQFILSSKKLLLSDSGFYLCAWSATGAFFGQGTRLTVV.

This clone was recorded once. The V and J genes are TRBV27 and TRBJ2-3; 8 nucleotides agree with TRBD2. The CDR3 consists of 17 residues. V was pared by 4 bases and J by 6 bases, with 15 bases of the junction left unmatched. From germline, CDR1 is MNHEY and CDR2 SMNVEV (reference sequence). CDR3 region: CASSSDLIGRARDTQYF. As DNA, the CDR3 is TGTGCCAGCAGTTCAGACTTGATCGGGAGGGCCAGGGATACGCAGTATTTT.

V gene TRBV28 combines with J gene TRBJ1-5; 11 nucleotides match TRBD1. Per germline, CDR1 MDHEN and CDR2 SYDVKM. CDR3 length: 16 residues. J was trimmed by 1 base and V by 2 bases; bases with no gene match: 1. The CDR3 sequence: CASSLRTGGSNQPQHF. The DNA for the CDR3 is TGTGCCAGCAGTTTAAGGACAGGGGGCAGCAATCAGCCCCAGCATTTT.

The count of this clone is one. The CDR3 sequence: CASSVRVGDSGANVLTF. CDR3 nucleotides: TGTGCCAGCAGCGTACGAGTCGGGGACTCTGGGGCCAACGTCCTGACTTTC. V and J are TRBV9 and TRBJ2-6, with TRBD2 as a possible D gene (5 bases). This CDR3 comprises 17 residues. Germline loops: CDR1 SGDLS, CDR2 YYNGEE. The V end was cut by 1 base, the J end by 0 bases, with 11 bases between.

The rearrangement joins TRBV4-2 to TRBJ1-2; 7 bases align to TRBD1. The trim removed 2 bases at V and 0 bases at J, leaving 3 bases unmatched. The length of the CDR3 is 15 residues. CDR1 LGHNA and CDR2 YNFKEQ come from the germline V gene. In nucleotides, the CDR3 is TGTGCCAGCAGCCAAACACAGGGGACTAACTATGGCTACACCTTC. It encodes CASSQTQGTNYGYTF.

This rearrangement joins TRBV21-1 to TRBJ1-2. TRBV21-1 is tagged as a pseudogene. The CDR3 spans 12 residues. DNA for the CDR3: TGTGCCAGCTCGGGACTGACCTATGGCTACACCTTC. Translation: CASSGLTYGYTF.

This clone was recorded only once. This chain links TRBV27 with TRBJ1-6; the match to TRBD1 covers 10 bases. This CDR3 contains 18 residues. Germline values: CDR1 MNHEY, CDR2 SMNVEV (reference sequence). J gave up 7 bases and V 6 bases, and 15 bases lay outside the gene matches. The CDR3 DNA is TGTGCCAGCAGCTACCACCGACAGGGGGCAAAAGCAAATTCACCCCTCCACTTT. Its translation is CASSYHRQGAKANSPLHF.